This TCR beta chain appears in the sequencing data of a study of CD8+CD57+ T cells in acquired aplastic anemia. Study observations and caveats: Statistical testing detected no significant gap in CD8+ Simpson's diversity between patients and controls.

The template for TCR beta VDJ and CDR3 sequence profiling was genomic DNA. TCRdb recomputed calls from the reads with MiXCR, one row per CDR3 protein. The sample lists some 220,000 distinct CDR3 sequences, about 37% occurring once. Regarding this clonotype: Its target is unknown.

Germline V gene lookup returns CDR1 GTSNPN and CDR2 SVGIG (reference sequence). With V trimmed by 5 bases and J by 1 base, 0 bases remained unmatched. The CDR3 is made up of 13 amino acids. The sequence was obtained from a human donor in good health, serving as a control. The J gene is TRBJ2-3, the V gene TRBV30, with 10 positions matching TRBD2. Sequenced sample: sorted CD4+, CD8+, or CD8+CD57+ T cells (not recorded which) from PBMCs. The CDR3 DNA reads TGTGCCTGGGGACTAGCGGGCACAGATACGCAGTATTTT. Translating gives CAWGLAGTDTQYF.